A single sample gave rise to the 30 T cell receptor beta chains below, sequenced in a study of CD8 T cells in ankylosing spondylitis. TCRdb reprocessed the 5' RACE reads via MiXCR and lists one record per CDR3 protein. The sample records approximately 250,000 distinct CDR3 sequences, roughly a third being singletons. The sequenced sample was blood, either unsorted or a sorted T cell fraction (not recorded which). The receptors originated from a male donor with ankylosing spondylitis or in good health (not recorded which).

The V and J genes are TRBV6-1 and TRBJ2-7, with TRBD1 identical over 9 bases. The junction had 12 bases not matched to a gene; V was cut back by 6 bases and J by 3 bases. Germline values: CDR1 MNHNS, CDR2 SASEGT. The length of the CDR3 is 16 residues. CDR3 region: CASRDTTGGSRYEQYF. DNA for the CDR3: TGTGCCAGCAGGGATACCACAGGGGGCTCCCGCTACGAGCAGTACTTC.

This clonotype has just a few counts. The chain carries TRBV9 and TRBJ2-7; possibly TRBD2 for D (7 bases). The CDR3 consists of 16 residues. V was clipped by 0 bases and J by 1 base, with 14 bases between them. Germline assignment: CDR1 SGDLS and CDR2 YYNGEE. In nucleotides, the CDR3 is TGTGCCAGCAGCGTAGAAGGGGGGGCCCTTTCCTACGAGCAGTACTTC. Translating gives CASSVEGGALSYEQYF.

This chain joins TRBV29-1 and TRBJ2-5; no reliable D call. The CDR3 has 13 residues. V was clipped by 1 base and J by 2 bases, with 8 bases between them. CDR1 is SQVTM, CDR2 ANQGSEA, per germline. CDR3 amino acids: CSVEVGRQETQYF. The DNA of the CDR3 is TGCAGCGTTGAAGTAGGCAGACAAGAGACCCAGTACTTC.

The sample holds many counts of this clonotype. The V and J genes are TRBV29-1 and TRBJ2-2; D gene uncertain. Trimming removed 7 bases from V and 7 bases from J, with 7 bases in between. There are 10 residues in the CDR3. Germline V gives CDR1 SQVTM, CDR2 ANQGSEA. CDR3 protein: CSAKDGELFF. The CDR3 DNA is TGCAGCGCCAAAGACGGGGAGCTGTTTTTT.

The V and J genes are TRBV5-1 and TRBJ2-2, with a possible D match to TRBD2 (5 bases). This CDR3 region has 16 residues. The V gene's germline CDR1 is SGHRS and CDR2 YFSETQ. The V gene lost 0 bases and the J gene lost 4 bases, with 13 bases spanning the gap. CDR3 DNA sequence: TGCGCCAGCAGCTTGGGACGGGGTACGAGCACCGGGGAGCTGTTTTTT. It translates to CASSLGRGTSTGELFF.

This clonotype has at least ten counts. The chain couples TRBV20-1 to TRBJ2-3; D is possibly TRBD2 (6 bases). Germline V CDR1 and CDR2: DFQATT, SNEGSKA (reference sequence). Deletions cut 1 base from V and 0 bases from J, with 17 bases between. The CDR3 contains 17 residues. As DNA, the CDR3 is TGCAGTGCTAGAGGGGTTTCCCGCGGGGCGAGCACAGATACGCAGTATTTT. It encodes CSARGVSRGASTDTQYF.

This clonotype was observed a few times. Here the CDR3 DNA reads TGTGCCAGCAGCTTGTCCGTACTAGGGACTACAGATACGCAGTATTTT. The encoded protein is CASSLSVLGTTDTQYF. The chain combines TRBV7-6 with TRBJ2-3, with a tentative D call TRBD2 (6 bases). V dropped 3 bases and J dropped 3 bases, with 16 bases sitting between them. Germline values: CDR1 SGHVS, CDR2 FNYEAQ. The CDR3 has 16 residues.

This chain uses TRBV2 with TRBJ2-1, with D perhaps TRBD2 (6 bases). Germline CDR1 reads SNHLY; CDR2 reads FYNNEI. The CDR3 loop spans 12 amino acids. V was pared by 4 bases and J by 8 bases, with 9 bases between. In DNA form, the CDR3 reads TGTGCCAGCAGTGTCGGGAGCTATGAGCAGTTCTTC. This gives the protein CASSVGSYEQFF.

This clonotype was detected only a few times. The chain joins TRBV6-2 or TRBV6-3 to TRBJ2-5; 7 positions agree with TRBD2. The CDR3 extends over 15 amino acids. V lost 2 bases to trimming and J lost 3 bases; unmatched junction nucleotides: 6. In germline, CDR1 is MNHEY, CDR2 SVGEGT. The CDR3 sequence is CASSYVLAVKETQYF. The CDR3 DNA reads as TGTGCCAGCAGTTACGTTCTAGCGGTTAAAGAGACCCAGTACTTC.

The chain couples TRBV9 to TRBJ2-5; possible D gene TRBD1, 6 bases. This CDR3 is 14 amino acids long. Germline CDR1 SGDLS, CDR2 YYNGEE. V lost 0 bases and J lost 5, with 11 bases in between. The CDR3, as DNA: TGTGCCAGCAGCGTAGGCGAGGGGGAGGAGACCCAGTACTTC. Translating it yields CASSVGEGEETQYF. The full variable domain, with the rest looked up from reference TRBV9 and TRBJ2-5, is DSGVTQTPKHLITATGQRVTLRCSPRSGDLSVYWYQQSLDQGLQFLIQYYNGEERAKGNILERFSAQQFPDLHSELNLSSLELGDSALYFCASSVGEGEETQYFGPGTRLLVL.

The chain employs TRBV7-9 and TRBJ1-2; no clear D. The CDR3 has 14 amino acids. V lost 2 bases and J 4 bases, leaving 11 bases between the germline ends. Looked up from germline, CDR1 is SEHNR and CDR2 is FQNEAQ (reference sequence). The CDR3 is CASSLLSPLYGYTF. The CDR3 nucleotides are TGTGCCAGCAGCTTATTGAGTCCTCTCTATGGCTACACCTTC.

The J gene is TRBJ2-7, the V gene TRBV20-1, with TRBD1 matching 7 bases. J lost 4 bases, V lost 3 bases, and 9 bases had no gene match. Per germline, CDR1 DFQATT and CDR2 SNEGSKA (reference sequence). The CDR3 has 14 amino acids. CDR3 DNA sequence: TGCAGTGCTAGGCCGGGACAGTTGATGTACGAGCAGTACTTC. This codes for CSARPGQLMYEQYF.

The genes are TRBV9 and TRBJ2-3; D is possibly TRBD2 (6 bases). Looked up from germline, CDR1 is SGDLS and CDR2 is YYNGEE. Trimming left V 0 bases short and J 2 bases short, with 10 bases between. The CDR3 has 15 residues. CDR3: CASSVEGRTTDTQYF. The CDR3 bases are TGTGCCAGCAGCGTAGAGGGGAGGACCACAGATACGCAGTATTTT.

The chain uses TRBV20-1 and TRBJ1-1, with 8 bases fitting TRBD1. Trimming cost V 5 bases and J 5 bases; bases outside gene matches: 13. Germline CDR1 DFQATT, CDR2 SNEGSKA (reference sequence). The length of the CDR3 is 15 residues. CDR3 bases: TGCAGTGCTGAGTTCCAGACAGGGGTCGAGACTGAAGCTTTCTTT. Residues: CSAEFQTGVETEAFF.

This sequence joins TRBV4-1 and TRBJ1-6, with 7 bases matching TRBD1. This CDR3 has 15 amino acids. Germline V gene sequence: CDR1 MGHRA, CDR2 YSYEKL. The V gene end was trimmed by 3 bases and the J gene end by 13 bases; junction bases not matched to a gene: 12. As DNA, the CDR3 is TGCGCCAGCAGCCAGTTTCCCGGACAGGCGGCGCCCCTCCACTTT. Encoded protein: CASSQFPGQAAPLHF.

This clonotype was counted between two and nine times. V is TRBV20-1 and J is TRBJ2-3; TRBD2 matches at 11 bases. Germline loops: CDR1 DFQATT, CDR2 SNEGSKA (reference sequence). This CDR3 is built from 15 residues. CDR3 loop: CSPITIAGGTDTQYF. DNA for the CDR3: TGCAGCCCCATTACCATAGCGGGGGGGACAGATACGCAGTATTTT.

Many counts were recorded for this clonotype. The V call is TRBV6-1, the J call TRBJ2-7; a weak D match, TRBD1 (6 bases). Trimming pared 6 bases from V and 0 bases from J, leaving 9 bases between. In germline, CDR1 is MNHNS, CDR2 SASEGT. There are 13 residues in the CDR3. CDR3: CASSRDNSYEQYF. The CDR3 region has the DNA TGTGCCAGCAGCCGGGACAACTCCTACGAGCAGTACTTC.

A single count supports this clonotype. CDR3 sequence (DNA): TGCGCCAGCAGCGTCAAGGACTGGGCCTACGAGCAGTACTTC. Its translation: CASSVKDWAYEQYF. V and J are TRBV5-1 and TRBJ2-7; the D gene is possibly TRBD2 (5 bases). From germline, CDR1 is SGHRS and CDR2 YFSETQ. V shed 4 bases and J shed 2 bases, with 13 bases lying between them. The CDR3 loop spans 14 amino acids.

This clonotype was seen more than once but under ten times. The chain uses TRBV6-5 and TRBJ2-7; D might be TRBD2 (5 bases). The CDR3 runs to 11 residues. The V end was cut by 4 bases, the J end by 5 bases, with 6 bases between. Germline assignment: CDR1 MNHEY and CDR2 SVGAGI. This chain's CDR3 is CASSSRDEQYF. The CDR3 coding sequence is TGTGCCAGCAGTTCGCGGGACGAGCAGTACTTC.

The genes are TRBV20-1 and TRBJ2-7; weak D call: TRBD2 (6 bases). CDR1 and CDR2 from the germline V gene are DFQATT and SNEGSKA (reference sequence). The V and J ends lost 6 bases and 3 bases respectively, with 21 bases between them. The CDR3 has 15 amino acids. CDR3 amino acids: CSAPLYGSGIYEQYF. The CDR3 DNA reads TGCAGTGCCCCCTTGTATGGTAGCGGTATCTACGAGCAGTACTTC.

The rearrangement joins TRBV20-1 to TRBJ2-7; TRBD2 matches at 11 bases. CDR1 is DFQATT, CDR2 SNEGSKA, per germline (reference sequence). V lost 3 bases, J lost 5 bases, and 21 bases stayed unmatched. The CDR3 has 19 residues. CDR3 in DNA: TGCAGTGCTAGTTCCCTCTTGACTAGCGGGGCGGGTCATTGGAACGAGCAGTACTTC. Amino acids: CSASSLLTSGAGHWNEQYF.

V and J are TRBV5-4 and TRBJ2-3, with D perhaps being TRBD1 or TRBD2 (5 bases each). Germline-derived CDR1 and CDR2 are SGHNT and YYREEE (reference sequence). Trimming pared 4 bases from V and 0 bases from J, leaving 15 bases between. CDR3 length equals 16 residues. CDR3 in DNA: TGTGCCAGCAGCCCGGGGACCGATGTGAGCACAGATACGCAGTATTTT. This codes for CASSPGTDVSTDTQYF.

This clonotype was detected a few times. The chain joins TRBV20-1 to TRBJ2-7; D possibly corresponds to TRBD1 (5 bases). The CDR3 runs 13 residues. V dropped 0 bases and J dropped 2 bases, with 8 bases sitting between them. Germline V lookup: CDR1 DFQATT, CDR2 SNEGSKA (reference sequence). As DNA, the CDR3 is TGCAGTGCTAGAGATTCGACAGCCTACGAGCAGTACTTC. Residues: CSARDSTAYEQYF.

This clonotype was recorded a few times. The rearrangement joins TRBV5-6 to TRBJ2-2; maybe TRBD1 (6 bases). CDR1 is SGHDT, CDR2 YYEEEE, per germline. V lost 4 bases and J lost 1, with 11 bases in between. The CDR3 consists of 15 residues. The CDR3 bases are TGTGCCAGCAGCCGGACAGTTGAGAACACCGGGGAGCTGTTTTTT. Translation: CASSRTVENTGELFF. The complete variable domain, with remaining parts taken from reference TRBV5-6 and TRBJ2-2, reads DAGVTQSPTHLIKTRGQQVTLRCSPKSGHDTVSWYQQALGQGPQFIFQYYEEEERQRGNFPDRFSGHQFPNYSSELNVNALLLGDSALYLCASSRTVENTGELFFGEGSRLTVL.

This clonotype was seen more than once but under ten times. V gene TRBV20-1 combines with J gene TRBJ2-7; perhaps D is TRBD1 or TRBD2 (5 bases each). Trimming stripped 6 bases from V and 2 bases from J, with 17 bases between. The CDR3 totals 14 residues. Germline CDR1 and CDR2: DFQATT and SNEGSKA (reference sequence). This CDR3 is CSATAGTVTYEQYF. The CDR3 region has the DNA TGCAGTGCCACGGCCGGGACGGTCACCTACGAGCAGTACTTC.

This chain uses TRBV12-3 or TRBV12-4 with TRBJ1-2; 9 nucleotides agree with TRBD1. The CDR3 has 14 amino acids. V lost 7 bases and J lost 5; bases outside the gene matches: 8. CDR3 residues: CASNTGGGGYGYTF. CDR3 bases: TGTGCCAGCAATACAGGGGGCGGTGGGTATGGCTACACCTTC.

The genes are TRBV7-7 and TRBJ2-1, with 11 nucleotides matching TRBD1. Unmatched junction bases numbered 7, after V lost 5 bases and J lost 10 bases. The germline CDR1 and CDR2 sequences are SSHAT and FNYEAQ (reference sequence). This CDR3 contains 14 residues. The CDR3 spells CASSRTGGAAEQFF. CDR3 bases: TGTGCCAGCAGCCGGACAGGGGGCGCGGCGGAGCAGTTCTTC.

This clonotype was observed a handful of times. The rearrangement links TRBV6-5 to TRBJ1-5; D remains unclear. Trimming left V 0 bases short and J 2 bases short, with 8 bases between. Germline lookup yields CDR1 MNHEY and CDR2 SVGAGI. This CDR3 is 15 amino acids long. The CDR3 coding sequence is TGTGCCAGCAGTTACTCGAGGCAGGGCAATCAGCCCCAGCATTTT. Protein product: CASSYSRQGNQPQHF.

This clonotype appeared a few times. This chain joins TRBV9 and TRBJ2-3, with D unclear. This CDR3 has 14 amino acids. V was shortened by 0 bases and J by 3 bases, with 8 bases between the two germline ends. Germline V gene sequence: CDR1 SGDLS, CDR2 YYNGEE. The CDR3, as DNA: TGTGCCAGCAGCGTAGGAGTAGGGACAGATACGCAGTATTTT. Its translation: CASSVGVGTDTQYF.

There are a few counts of this clonotype. V is TRBV7-2 and J is TRBJ2-2, with a tentative D call TRBD2 (6 bases). Trimming stripped 6 bases from V and 14 bases from J, with 19 bases between. This CDR3 contains 13 residues. The germline CDR1 and CDR2 sequences are SGHTA and FQGNSA. Here the CDR3 reads CASRPSGRGGLFF. CDR3 DNA: TGTGCCAGCAGGCCCTCGGGGCGGGGTGGTCTGTTTTTT.